Listed below are T cell receptor beta chains from one sample, sequenced in a study of OX40 agonist ivuxolimab in advanced cancers. The repertoire was sequenced with immunoSEQ multiplex PCR; TCRdb's copy has only in-frame clones and lacks some. The repertoire includes about 62,000 clones, 65% to 90% of them detected once, and 2% to 3% sits in the top ten. Sequencing used CD4+ or CD8+ T cells sorted from blood, obtained in a trial of the OX40 agonist ivuxolimab. Source of these receptors: an adult with an advanced solid tumor such as melanoma, head and neck, liver or kidney cancer. CDR3s include the opening cysteine and the closing phenylalanine or tryptophan. The D gene is left open where the match is weak. For some rows the clone size is stated as once, few or many, or as a class when expanded; others skip it.

clone size | J gene | D gene | V gene | CDR3 protein | CDR3 DNA
once | TRBJ2-3 | TRBD2 | TRBV19 | CASSTVRLAGQLTDTQYF | TGTGCCAGTAGTACCGTCAGACTAGCGGGACAACTCACAGATACGCAGTATTTT
- | TRBJ1-4 | TRBD1 | TRBV9 | CASTPGTGGEKLFF | TGTGCCAGCACCCCCGGGACAGGGGGTGAAAAACTGTTTTTT
once | TRBJ1-2 | - | TRBV19 | CASSISAYGYTF | TGTGCCAGTAGTATATCAGCGTATGGCTACACCTTC
- | TRBJ2-5 | TRBD2 | TRBV2 | CASGGAGVRETQYF | TGTGCCAGCGGGGGAGCGGGGGTCAGAGAGACCCAGTACTTC
- | TRBJ2-7 | TRBD1 | TRBV6-5 | CASSYSRDRGYEQYF | TGTGCCAGCAGTTACTCGCGGGACAGGGGCTACGAGCAGTACTTC
- | TRBJ2-5 | TRBD2 | TRBV6-1 | CASTLSGGAETQYF | TGTGCCAGCACCCTTAGCGGGGGGGCGGAGACCCAGTACTTC
few | TRBJ1-1 | - | TRBV10-3 | CAISIIPNTEAFF | TGTGCCATCAGTATTATACCGAACACTGAAGCTTTCTTT
- | TRBJ1-5 | - | TRBV18 | CASSTQIRQPQHF | TGTGCCAGCTCAACCCAGATTAGACAGCCCCAGCATTTT
few | TRBJ1-2 | - | TRBV7-6 | CASLRGTGYTF | TGTGCCAGCCTCAGGGGAACGGGCTACACCTTC
- | TRBJ2-2 | - | TRBV18 | CASSPGADTGELFF | TGTGCCAGCTCACCGGGCGCAGACACCGGGGAGCTGTTTTTT
- | TRBJ2-1 | - | TRBV5-1 | CASAQGFVNEQFF | TGCGCCAGCGCTCAGGGGTTCGTCAATGAGCAGTTCTTC
- | TRBJ1-2 | TRBD1 | TRBV4-3 | CASSQAGGRGQGYGYTF | TGCGCCAGCAGCCAGGCTGGGGGGAGGGGGCAGGGCTATGGCTACACCTTC
- | TRBJ1-2 | - | TRBV29-1 | CSVESPTGNYGYTF | TGCAGCGTTGAATCACCGACGGGAAACTATGGCTACACCTTC
- | TRBJ2-5 | TRBD1 | TRBV19 | CASSLRTGGEETQYF | TGTGCCAGTAGTCTAAGGACAGGGGGCGAAGAGACCCAGTACTTC
- | TRBJ1-1 | - | TRBV7-9 | CASSPLGGGVGNTEAFF | TGTGCCAGCAGCCCTTTGGGAGGGGGAGTGGGGAACACTGAAGCTTTCTTT
once | TRBJ2-3 | - | TRBV7-8 | CASSFSESVAADTQYF | TGTGCCAGCAGCTTCTCAGAGTCTGTGGCTGCAGATACGCAGTATTTT
- | TRBJ2-7 | TRBD2 | TRBV6-1 | CASGLVAYEQYF | TGTGCCAGCGGACTAGTGGCGTACGAGCAGTACTTC
- | TRBJ1-3 | TRBD1 | TRBV7-9 | CASSLRQGVTLERNTIYF | TGTGCCAGCAGCTTAAGACAGGGGGTGACCCTGGAGAGAAACACCATATATTTT
- | TRBJ1-5 | - | TRBV15 | CATSRDYRAAQHF | TGTGCCACCAGCAGAGACTACCGAGCTGCCCAGCATTTT
once | TRBJ1-1 | - | TRBV6-6 | CASQGRGPTEAFF | TGTGCCAGTCAGGGGCGGGGGCCCACTGAAGCTTTCTTT
- | TRBJ1-2 | TRBD1 | TRBV5-6 | CASSTGQVLVYGYTF | TGTGCCAGCAGCACCGGACAGGTCTTAGTCTATGGCTACACCTTC
once | TRBJ1-5 | - | TRBV7-2 | CASSLGGGSRYQPQHF | TGTGCCAGCAGCTTAGGGGGGGGCAGTAGGTATCAGCCCCAGCATTTT
- | TRBJ2-5 | - | TRBV2 | CASSASSQGGETQYF | TGTGCCAGCAGTGCGTCGTCACAGGGAGGGGAGACCCAGTACTTC
- | TRBJ1-1 | TRBD1 | TRBV4-3 | CASSQALDRARGNTEAFF | TGCGCCAGCAGCCAAGCCTTAGACAGGGCCCGGGGGAACACTGAAGCTTTCTTT
- | TRBJ1-5 | - | TRBV9 | CASSVDGRWDQPQHF | TGTGCCAGCAGCGTAGATGGCAGGTGGGATCAGCCCCAGCATTTT
- | TRBJ1-3 | - | TRBV6-5 | CASTQGRLSGNTIYF | TGTGCCAGCACCCAAGGACGGCTCTCTGGAAACACCATATATTTT
- | TRBJ1-5 | - | TRBV19 | CASAPLRDQPQHF | TGTGCCAGTGCCCCCTTAAGGGATCAGCCCCAGCATTTT
once | TRBJ2-7 | - | TRBV19 | CASSISPGGSHEQYF | TGTGCCAGTAGTATTTCCCCCGGAGGGAGCCACGAGCAGTACTTC
- | TRBJ1-6 | - | TRBV5-1 | CASSFPDSPLHF | TGCGCCAGCAGCTTCCCAGATTCACCCCTCCACTTT
- | TRBJ2-5 | - | TRBV2 | CASTWAQETQYF | TGTGCCAGCACTTGGGCACAAGAGACCCAGTACTTC
- | TRBJ1-2 | - | TRBV5-6 | CASSLGPDSYGYTF | TGTGCCAGCAGCTTAGGGCCGGACAGCTATGGCTACACCTTC
few | TRBJ2-3 | TRBD2 | TRBV5-6 | CASSGERGSTDTQYF | TGTGCCAGCAGCGGGGAGCGGGGGAGCACAGATACGCAGTATTTT
- | TRBJ1-1 | - | TRBV7-2 | CASSLDSRGSSTEAFF | TGTGCCAGCAGCTTAGATTCCCGGGGCTCGTCCACTGAAGCTTTCTTT
medium-sized | TRBJ2-4 | - | TRBV10-3 | CASLFLEVGTKNIQYF | TGTGCCAGCCTCTTCTTAGAAGTAGGAACCAAAAACATTCAGTACTTC
- | TRBJ2-2 | TRBD2 | TRBV4-2 | CASSQGVLAGGTGELFF | TGTGCCAGCAGCCAAGGGGTACTAGCGGGAGGAACCGGGGAGCTGTTTTTT
- | TRBJ2-7 | TRBD1 | TRBV15 | CATSRSGQGITYEQYF | TGTGCCACCAGCAGATCGGGACAGGGGATTACCTACGAGCAGTACTTC
- | TRBJ2-7 | TRBD1 | TRBV6-1 | CASSEALRDRSFYEQYF | TGTGCCAGCAGTGAAGCCCTAAGGGACAGGTCATTCTACGAGCAGTACTTC
- | TRBJ1-2 | TRBD1 | TRBV6-5 | CASSFQIQGEGYTF | TGTGCCAGCAGTTTCCAAATTCAGGGGGAAGGCTACACCTTC
- | TRBJ2-3 | TRBD2 | TRBV4-3 | CASSHGGARTDTQYF | TGCGCCAGCAGCCACGGGGGGGCGCGCACAGATACGCAGTATTTT
- | TRBJ1-5 | - | TRBV19 | CASSIMGNNQPQHF | TGTGCCAGTAGTATCATGGGAAACAATCAGCCCCAGCATTTT
- | TRBJ1-6 | - | TRBV5-6 | CASRLHGGNNSPLHF | TGTGCCAGCAGGTTACACGGGGGGAATAATTCACCCCTCCACTTT
- | TRBJ2-1 | - | TRBV21-1 | CASTSTTDHEQFF | TGTGCCAGCACCTCTACGACAGACCATGAGCAGTTCTTC
- | TRBJ2-3 | TRBD2 | TRBV4-2 | CASSQTSGGAIDTQYF | TGTGCCAGCAGCCAAACTAGCGGGGGGGCGATAGATACGCAGTATTTT
- | TRBJ1-2 | TRBD1 | TRBV6-5 | CASSPTGDANYGYTF | TGTGCCAGCAGCCCAACAGGGGACGCTAACTATGGCTACACCTTC
- | TRBJ1-1 | - | TRBV5-1 | CASSPPNTEAFF | TGCGCCAGCAGCCCCCCTAACACTGAAGCTTTCTTT
few | TRBJ1-1 | - | TRBV19 | CASSPSMNTEAFF | TGTGCCAGTAGTCCCTCCATGAACACTGAAGCTTTCTTT
- | TRBJ2-4 | TRBD1 | TRBV5-1 | CASSLDRGNIQYF | TGCGCCAGCAGCTTGGACAGGGGTAACATTCAGTACTTC
- | TRBJ2-3 | TRBD2 | TRBV5-1 | CASSLRLADSTDTQYF | TGCGCCAGCAGCCTTCGACTAGCGGATAGCACAGATACGCAGTATTTT
- | TRBJ1-5 | TRBD1 | TRBV5-4 | CASSLGVDRATAGNQPQHF | TGTGCCAGCAGCTTGGGAGTAGACAGGGCCACGGCGGGTAATCAGCCCCAGCATTTT
- | TRBJ1-4 | - | TRBV4-2 | CASSQDGGNEKLFF | TGTGCCAGCAGCCAAGATGGCGGAAATGAAAAACTGTTTTTT
- | TRBJ1-2 | TRBD1 | TRBV5-1 | CASSSQTGDGYGYTF | TGCGCCAGCAGCTCTCAGACAGGGGACGGCTATGGCTACACCTTC
- | TRBJ1-3 | - | TRBV5-1 | CASSSAGSSGNTIYF | TGCGCCAGCAGCTCGGCAGGGAGCTCTGGAAACACCATATATTTT